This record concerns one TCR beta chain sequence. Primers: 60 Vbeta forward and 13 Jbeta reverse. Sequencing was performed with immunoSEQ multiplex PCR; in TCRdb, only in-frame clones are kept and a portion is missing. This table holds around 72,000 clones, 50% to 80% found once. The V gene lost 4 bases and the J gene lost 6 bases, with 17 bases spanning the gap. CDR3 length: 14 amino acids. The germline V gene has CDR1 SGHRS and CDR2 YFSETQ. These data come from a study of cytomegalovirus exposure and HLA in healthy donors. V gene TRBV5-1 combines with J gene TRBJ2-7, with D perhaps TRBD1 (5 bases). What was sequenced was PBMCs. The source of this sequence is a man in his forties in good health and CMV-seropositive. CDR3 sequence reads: CASSITPGPGEQYF. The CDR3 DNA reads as TGCGCCAGCAGCATCACCCCAGGGCCCGGCGAGCAGTACTTC.